This T cell receptor (beta chain) was observed in a study of blood T cells in healthy people across ages (dated by TCRdb to the mid-2010s). Background for the entire study: In model experiments, template switching captured about one uniquely barcoded TCR beta cDNA molecule for every two T cells. To track age-related changes in TCR beta repertoire diversity, the study relied on deep sequencing normalized with unique cDNA molecular identifiers. Donors were grouped into four age groups: young (average approximately 16 years), middle-aged (about 40), aged (about 60) and long-lived (over 80). To avoid experimental bias, donors of different ages were randomly spread across the sequencing lanes. Using the same blood draw, the study looked at two additional independent replicas of 1 million unique cDNA reads for two donors, one aged 18 to 29 and the other aged 80 or older. General findings and caveats noted by the study authors: There was a strong correlation between observed TCR beta diversity and the percentage of naive T cells measured by flow cytometry. As age increased, observed TCR beta diversity per million T cells dropped in a roughly linear way, and a significant reduction was already evident by age 40. Estimates of total diversity based on one million sequenced T cells were regarded as lower bounds and as underestimates. Because profiling used bulk unsorted PBMCs, naive and antigen-experienced compartments could not be compared conclusively. Compared with the aged group, the long-lived group had more naive CD4+ T cells, fewer expanded clones and increased TCR diversity, suggesting age selection. Donor CMV infection status was unknown, potentially confounding age-related changes in expanded clonotypes.

This clonotype occurred a few times. Its antigen target is currently unknown. Within one base of it there is no much larger clone, and no base qualities were kept. Systemically healthy Caucasian individuals from Russia, 35 to 50 in total and aged roughly 6 to 100 years, were included as donors. Ten milliliters of peripheral blood were drawn from each donor into EDTA-treated Vacutainer tubes. Ficoll-Paque density-gradient centrifugation was used to isolate PBMCs, with at least 7 million obtained per sample. Trizol reagent was used to extract total RNA from PBMCs, with at least 5 micrograms per sample. For every donor, an aliquot of PBMCs went through flow cytometry to measure the percentages of naive CD45RAhigh/CD27high T cells. Receptors were amplified or captured by 5' RACE. A second roughly 6 to 12 cycle PCR used a sample-barcoded 5' primer and a J-beta primer mix. Each TCR beta cDNA molecule received a unique molecular identifier from a template-switch 5' adaptor carrying 12 random nucleotides. At least 3 million CDR3-containing paired-end reads were obtained from each sample. First-strand cDNA synthesis was performed from all RNA using the Mint cDNA synthesis kit, with priming by a TRBC-specific oligonucleotide. All cDNA was treated with uracil-DNA glycosylase and then went through a first 18-cycle PCR with the universal primers M1SS and BC2_uni_R. In the paper's pipeline: Each sample was normalized by randomly selecting 1 million high-quality reads, each carrying a distinct molecular identifier. Reads with shared molecular identifiers were discarded instead of being binned into consensus sequences. MiTCR, with a Q25 quality threshold and the strictest error-elimination algorithm, was used for CDR3 identification, clonotype clustering and error correction. A nonparametric unseen species model using Euler transformation provided a lower-bound estimate of total TCR beta diversity. The public sequencing data were trimmed at Q25 with fastp and processed into clonotypes with MiXCR by TCRdb, which kept only in-frame beta chains. One record per CDR3 amino acid sequence lists the most common genes and DNA. These V and J calls are TCRdb output, not the study's own analysis. The sample includes fewer than 2 million distinct CDR3 sequences, with about two fifths observed a single time. The ten most abundant clones make up roughly 24% of the sample.

The material sequenced was blood. The clonotype was recovered from a human donor in good health.

The nucleotides are TGCAGTGCTAAGCGGGGAGGGACAGATACGCAGTATTTT. Translated, it gives CSAKRGGTDTQYF. Recombination connected TRBV20-1 to TRBJ2-3; 7 central nucleotides agree with TRBD2. Ends trimmed: V by 4 bases, J by 3 bases; bases unmatched to a gene: 4. From the germline V gene (reference sequence), CDR1 is DFQATT and CDR2 is SNEGSKA. The CDR3 sequence holds 13 residues, the cysteine and phenylalanine included. Just CDR3 DNA is preserved here, 39 bases in frame from base 1.